The clone carrying this TCR beta chain came up a few times. Its antigen remains unidentified. The data are from a study of CD8+CD57+ T cells in acquired aplastic anemia. Study-wide background: Where healthy donors were concerned, CD4+ cells averaged approximately 11 million reads. Overall study findings and caveats: About 29 sequences, all CD8+ CDR3, were shared between patients and controls.

Genomic DNA served as template for TCR beta VDJ and CDR3 profiling. In TCRdb, the reads were re-called with MiXCR into one record per CDR3 protein. The sample carries 400,000 to 500,000 distinct CDR3 sequences, around 72% recorded once. The CDR3 is 14 residues long. Trimming shortened V by 1 base and J by 6 bases, and 10 bases separated the two germline ends. Germline-derived CDR1 and CDR2 are LNHDA and SQIVND (reference sequence). V gene TRBV19 combines with J gene TRBJ1-5, with D maybe TRBD1 (5 bases). The sample was sorted CD4+, CD8+, or CD8+CD57+ T cells (not recorded which) from PBMCs. The source is a human donor in good health, serving as a control. The CDR3 DNA reads as TGTGCCAGTAGTATAGGGGTAAGGGGTCAGCCCCAGCATTTT. Protein: CASSIGVRGQPQHF.